Shown below are 28 T cell receptor beta chains from a single sample sequenced in a study of shared clonotypes between healthy human individuals (TCRdb year 2020). The library was obtained by the immunoSEQ multiplex PCR assay. Drawn from immuneACCESS, this table holds only the in-frame rearrangements with V and J called that TCRdb kept. Clones are partly lost; checked studies trace under half to an unresolved V gene and leave the rest unexplained. The sample profile shows over a million clones; 95% to 99% of them were found once. The biggest ten clones account for roughly 0.45% of the sample. The sample taken for sequencing was naive CD4+ T cells sorted from blood. Sample cell subset or site, as interpreted from the label and publication: CD45RA+ positively selected. The receptors here all came from a man aged 25 to 40 in good health.

This rearrangement joins TRBV6-5 to TRBJ2-7; 7 nucleotides align to TRBD1. Trimming at V came to 4 bases and at J to 8 bases, leaving 8 bases not matched to a gene. The CDR3 contains 13 residues. Germline V gene data show CDR1 as MNHEY and CDR2 as SVGAGI. DNA for the CDR3: TGTGCCAGCAGTTTTACGGACAGGAGAAAGCAGTACTTC. Translating gives CASSFTDRRKQYF.

CDR3 nucleotides: TGTGCCAGCAGCTCTTCTAGCGGAACCACCGGGGAGCTGTTTTTT. The encoded protein is CASSSSSGTTGELFF. The chain carries TRBV9 and TRBJ2-2; 7 bases are a match to TRBD2. Germline V gene lookup returns CDR1 SGDLS and CDR2 YYNGEE. The trim removed 4 bases at V and 4 bases at J, leaving 7 bases unmatched. The CDR3 sequence is 15 residues long.

This chain joins TRBV27 and TRBJ1-1; 12 nucleotides match TRBD1. Unmatched junction bases numbered 9, after V lost 2 bases and J lost 8 bases. The CDR3 loop spans 16 amino acids. The germline CDR1 and CDR2 sequences are MNHEY and SMNVEV (reference sequence). As DNA, the CDR3 is TGTGCCAGCAGTTTAGGGACAGGGGGCAGACTACGGGAAGCTTTCTTT. It is translated as CASSLGTGGRLREAFF.

The CDR3 loop reads CASSDLKGGRSYNEQFF. CDR3 DNA sequence: TGCGCCAGCAGCGATCTTAAGGGAGGGCGCTCCTACAATGAGCAGTTCTTC. The genes are TRBV4-3 and TRBJ2-1, with TRBD2 matching 7 bases. CDR1 LGHNA and CDR2 YSLEER come from the germline V gene. With V trimmed by 5 bases and J by 0 bases, 10 bases remained unmatched. CDR3 length: 17 residues.

The chain joins TRBV15 to TRBJ2-1; D not resolved. The germline V gene encodes CDR1 LNHNV and CDR2 YYDKDF (reference sequence). This CDR3 has 12 amino acids. Trimming took off 1 base at V and 9 bases at J, with 7 bases between the two ends. The CDR3 region is CATSRVAAEQFF. CDR3 coding DNA: TGTGCCACCAGCAGAGTCGCCGCTGAGCAGTTCTTC.

The chain recombines TRBV19 with TRBJ2-7; no definite D call. The CDR3 covers 14 residues. Looked up from germline, CDR1 is LNHDA and CDR2 is SQIVND (reference sequence). Deletions cut 5 bases from V and 0 bases from J, with 11 bases between. In DNA form, the CDR3 reads TGTGCCAGTAGTTCGCAGGATTTCTCCTACGAGCAGTACTTC. Amino acids: CASSSQDFSYEQYF.

The chain links TRBV11-2 to TRBJ2-3; D not resolved. V was trimmed by 8 bases and J by 7 bases, leaving 10 bases between them. The CDR3 sequence is 11 residues long. Germline lookup yields CDR1 SGHAT and CDR2 FQNNGV. The CDR3 DNA is TGTGCCAGCGCCACGGAATATACGCAGTATTTT. Its translation: CASATEYTQYF.

The rearrangement joins TRBV27 to TRBJ1-2, with 8 bases matching TRBD1. Germline loops: CDR1 MNHEY, CDR2 SMNVEV (reference sequence). With 3 bases clipped from V and 4 bases from J, the junction kept 4 bases outside the gene matches. The CDR3 covers 14 residues. This chain's CDR3 is CASSFHRGVYGYTF. The CDR3 DNA follows: TGTGCCAGCAGTTTTCACAGGGGGGTCTATGGCTACACCTTC.

The chain employs TRBV9 and TRBJ2-1; possibly TRBD1 for D (5 bases). This CDR3 contains 16 residues. Trimming took 4 bases from V and 6 from J, leaving 20 bases between them. CDR1 is SGDLS and CDR2 is YYNGEE in the germline V gene. Here the CDR3 DNA reads TGTGCCAGCAGCCCCCGAGGAGACAGACTTTCCAATGAGCAGTTCTTC. Amino acid sequence: CASSPRGDRLSNEQFF.

The gene calls are TRBV10-2 and TRBJ1-1; 9 bases line up with TRBD1. Trimming took 2 bases from V and 2 from J; bases not matched to a gene: 3. CDR1 is WSHSY, CDR2 SAAADI, per germline. This CDR3 comprises 15 residues. In DNA form, the CDR3 reads TGCGCCAGCAGTGAGCCGGACAGGGGCAACACTGAAGCTTTCTTT. It is translated as CASSEPDRGNTEAFF.

This sequence joins TRBV6-1 and TRBJ2-1, with D hard to call. V lost 0 bases and J lost 2, with 8 bases in between. CDR1 MNHNS and CDR2 SASEGT come from the germline V gene. CDR3 size: 15 residues. CDR3 region: CASSEARGTYNEQFF. Written as DNA, the CDR3 is TGTGCCAGCAGTGAAGCTCGCGGCACCTACAATGAGCAGTTCTTC.

With regard to this clone: At one end the junction does not follow the germline gene, possibly because of a read error. V and J are TRBV5-8 and TRBJ2-7; D perhaps matches TRBD1 (6 bases). CDR1 and CDR2 from the germline V gene are SGHTS and YDEGEE. This CDR3 has 14 amino acids. CDR3 residues: CASNLDSFSYEQYF. CDR3 sequence (DNA): TGTGCCAGCAACTTGGACAGCTTCTCCTACGAGCAGTACTTC. The full variable domain, completed using reference TRBV5-8 and TRBJ2-7, is EAGVTQSPTHLIKTRGQQATLRCSPISGHTSVYWYQQALGLGLQFLLWYDEGEERNRGNFPPRFSGRQFPNYSSELNVNALELEDSALYLCASNLDSFSYEQYFGPGTRLTVT.

This chain connects TRBV19 to TRBJ2-7; TRBD1 is a possible D gene (6 bases). The germline V and J ends were trimmed by 3 bases and 2 bases, with 17 bases remaining between them. Germline lookup yields CDR1 LNHDA and CDR2 SQIVND (reference sequence). The CDR3 runs 16 residues. The CDR3 bases are TGTGCCAGTAGTATTTCCTACCGGGACACAACCTACGAGCAGTACTTC. It translates to CASSISYRDTTYEQYF.

The chain is built from TRBV6-5 and TRBJ1-2; no clear D. The V end was cut by 0 bases, the J end by 0 bases, with 8 bases between. The CDR3 contains 15 residues. Germline CDR1 MNHEY, CDR2 SVGAGI. The DNA of the CDR3 is TGTGCCAGCAGTTACTCGAGGTCCGCTAACTATGGCTACACCTTC. Encoded protein: CASSYSRSANYGYTF.

As regards this clone: The sample carries other DNA sequences with the same CDR3. The V and J genes are TRBV7-9 and TRBJ2-2; D assignment may be TRBD1 or TRBD2 (6 bases each). V dropped 2 bases and J dropped 8 bases, with 12 bases sitting between them. CDR1 and CDR2 from the germline V gene are SEHNR and FQNEAQ (reference sequence). The CDR3 sequence is 14 residues long. The CDR3 DNA reads TGTGCCAGCAGCTTAAGGGGGGCGACTGGGGAGCTGTTTTTT. Protein product: CASSLRGATGELFF.

The chain carries TRBV7-2 and TRBJ1-1; 7 bases are a match to TRBD1. The CDR3 contains 12 residues. J lost 11 bases, V lost 7 bases, and 10 bases had no gene match. The germline gives CDR1 SGHTA, CDR2 FQGNSA. The CDR3: CASNRDSSVAFF. The CDR3 DNA follows: TGTGCCAGCAACAGGGACAGCAGCGTGGCTTTCTTT.

This chain links TRBV15 with TRBJ2-3, with 8 bases that match TRBD2. The CDR3 contains 16 residues. The junction had 8 bases not matched to a gene; V was cut back by 1 base and J by 5 bases. Germline values: CDR1 LNHNV, CDR2 YYDKDF (reference sequence). The CDR3 here is CATSRGLEREKDTQYF. The DNA of the CDR3 is TGTGCCACCAGCAGAGGACTAGAGCGGGAGAAAGATACGCAGTATTTT.

The chain has TRBV27 and TRBJ2-1, with a weak D call TRBD2 (6 bases). The V and J ends lost 4 bases and 9 bases respectively, with 19 bases between them. The CDR3 contains 15 residues. CDR1 and CDR2 (germline): MNHEY, SMNVEV (reference sequence). The CDR3 region has the DNA TGTGCCAGCAGTTCTCGGGGGAGCGGAGCGGGTGAGCAGTTCTTC. This sequence encodes CASSSRGSGAGEQFF.

With regard to this clone: This sample includes further DNA sequences coding for the same CDR3. The V call is TRBV18, the J call TRBJ2-7; 7 bases align to TRBD2. CDR1 and CDR2 from the germline V gene are KGHSH and LQKENI. There are 14 residues in the CDR3. V shed 2 bases and J 0 bases; nucleotides not matched to a gene: 1. The CDR3 bases are TGTGCCAGCTCACCAGGGGGGGGCTCCTACGAGCAGTACTTC. Translating gives CASSPGGGSYEQYF. The entire variable domain, with the rest obtained from reference TRBV18 and TRBJ2-7, is as follows: NAGVMQNPRHLVRRRGQEARLRCSPMKGHSHVYWYRQLPEEGLKFMVYLQKENIIDESGMPKERFSAEFPKEGPSILRIQQVVRGDSAAYFCASSPGGGSYEQYFGPGTRLTVT.

V usage is TRBV27 and J usage is TRBJ2-1, with a tentative D call TRBD1 (6 bases). The CDR3 extends over 17 amino acids. Trimming stripped 0 bases from V and 7 bases from J, with 19 bases between. The germline V gene has CDR1 MNHEY and CDR2 SMNVEV (reference sequence). CDR3 residues: CASSLSGTGWTSNEQFF. The CDR3 DNA is TGTGCCAGCAGTTTATCGGGCACAGGGTGGACGAGTAATGAGCAGTTCTTC.

This clone was recorded once. The gene calls are TRBV7-8 and TRBJ2-5, with D possibly matching TRBD2 (6 bases). The germline CDR1 and CDR2 sequences are SGHVS and FQNEAQ. The CDR3 has 14 amino acids. V lost 11 bases, J lost 0 bases, and 16 bases lay in between. The DNA of the CDR3 is TGTGCCTGCACCCGGAGGGCGTACCAAGAGACCCAGTACTTC. Protein product: CACTRRAYQETQYF.

Concerning this clone itself: Other DNA sequences within the sample encode an identical CDR3. The CDR3 nucleotides are TGTGCCAGCAGCGTAAGTTACAATGAGCAGTTCTTC. Translating gives CASSVSYNEQFF. The genes are TRBV9 and TRBJ2-1; D call uncertain. The CDR3 is 12 amino acids. The germline V gene has CDR1 SGDLS and CDR2 YYNGEE. The ends were cut back, 1 base at V and 4 bases at J, with 3 bases in the middle. The full variable domain, with the rest looked up from reference TRBV9 and TRBJ2-1, is DSGVTQTPKHLITATGQRVTLRCSPRSGDLSVYWYQQSLDQGLQFLIQYYNGEERAKGNILERFSAQQFPDLHSELNLSSLELGDSALYFCASSVSYNEQFFGPGTRLTVL.

This clone has just one count. This rearrangement joins TRBV11-2 to TRBJ2-7; 10 nucleotides agree with TRBD2. The CDR3 loop spans 15 amino acids. The V gene's germline CDR1 is SGHAT and CDR2 FQNNGV. The V and J ends lost 3 bases and 7 bases, in that order; junction bases with no gene match: 9. The CDR3: CASSLGQREGGEQYF. In nucleotides, the CDR3 is TGTGCCAGCAGCTTGGGCCAGCGGGAGGGCGGAGAGCAGTACTTC.

About this clone: At the DNA level, this CDR3 is encoded by other sequences in the same sample as well. V gene TRBV5-1 combines with J gene TRBJ2-3; 11 bases are shared with TRBD2. Germline V gene lookup returns CDR1 SGHRS and CDR2 YFSETQ. This CDR3 has 16 residues. J gave up 0 bases and V 2 bases, and 2 bases lay outside the gene matches. CDR3 protein: CASSLVAGGSTDTQYF. DNA of the CDR3: TGCGCCAGCAGCTTAGTAGCGGGAGGGAGCACAGATACGCAGTATTTT. Using reference TRBV5-1 and TRBJ2-3 for the parts outside the CDR3, the full variable domain is KAGVTQTPRYLIKTRGQQVTLSCSPISGHRSVSWYQQTPGQGLQFLFEYFSETQRNKGNFPGRFSGRQFSNSRSEMNVSTLELGDSALYLCASSLVAGGSTDTQYFGPGTRLTVL.

The chain uses TRBV11-2 and TRBJ2-3; D remains unclear. The CDR3 is 17 residues long. Trimming cost V 2 bases and J 1 base, with 16 bases left between them. CDR1 and CDR2 (germline): SGHAT, FQNNGV. The chain's CDR3 is CASSLTVVSPGTDTQYF. For the CDR3, the DNA is TGTGCCAGCAGCTTAACTGTGGTGTCACCCGGCACAGATACGCAGTATTTT.

DNA for the CDR3: TGTGCCAGCAGTTACGGTGGCAGGGGTAACACTGAAGCTTTCTTT. Translating gives CASSYGGRGNTEAFF. This chain uses TRBV6-5 with TRBJ1-1; the D gene is possibly TRBD1 (6 bases). CDR3 length equals 15 residues. The germline V and J ends were trimmed by 2 bases and 2 bases, with 12 bases remaining between them. CDR1 MNHEY and CDR2 SVGAGI come from the germline V gene.

The chain carries TRBV11-3 and TRBJ2-1, with D possibly being TRBD1 (5 bases). The CDR3 has 14 amino acids. Germline V gene data show CDR1 as SGHNT and CDR2 as YENEEA. Between the trimmed V and J ends, which lost 4 bases and 3 bases, there was a span of 10 bases. The CDR3 sequence is CASSSQGNYNEQFF. The CDR3 coding sequence is TGTGCCAGCAGCTCCCAGGGAAACTACAATGAGCAGTTCTTC.

The chain couples TRBV19 to TRBJ2-3; the D gene could be TRBD1 or TRBD2 (5 bases each). The germline V gene has CDR1 LNHDA and CDR2 SQIVND (reference sequence). The CDR3 runs to 13 residues. V was cut by 7 bases and J by 6 bases, with 14 bases left in between. As DNA, the CDR3 is TGTGCCAGTACGGGACGAGGACGGGATACGCAGTATTTT. This gives the protein CASTGRGRDTQYF.